The following is a T cell receptor beta chain sequence with its context. There is no known antigen for this receptor. Base qualities are missing; no much larger clone stands one base away. TCRbeta CDR3 regions were amplified from genomic DNA by means of the immunoSEQ Assay, a bias-controlled multiplex PCR. The published analysis was carried out like this. Within the assay, amplification of reference gene primers was used to estimate how many nucleated cells each sample contained. To quantify the absolute abundance of each unique TCRbeta CDR3 rearrangement, sequence reads were collapsed and filtered. Productive Simpson clonality was computed per sample as the square root of Simpson's diversity index over productive rearrangements. TCRdb holds this immuneACCESS table with in-frame rearrangements only. Some clones are missing; in checked studies, unresolved V genes explain under half, and the rest has no known cause. The V and J calls and clone size were taken over from that table, and D and trimming were inferred from the DNA. The table for this sample lists 200,000 to 300,000 clones; roughly 86% of them were counted only once. Jointly, the top ten make up roughly 5% of the sample.

The sample comes from a study of blood T cell repertoires in COVID-19 (dated by TCRdb to the early 2020s). Looking at the study overall: The collaborator samples originated in the United States, Italy and Spain and spanned the acute and convalescent phases of COVID-19. The prospective study material was composed of cDNA or gDNA derived from T cells, B-cell-depleted T cells, or PBMCs. Samples were obtained from the ongoing ImmuneRACE study (first 160 participants) and from about 1,300 subjects provided by 6 global collaborators. Nearly every sample came with metadata listing a de-identified subject ID, COVID-19 status, age in years and sex. Where available, HLA class I and class II types were taken from metadata supplied by the sample provider and were not determined by assay-based typing. A freely available public database, intended as a resource for researchers studying the immune response to SARS-CoV-2, is where the repertoires were released. Subjects who had been exposed to COVID-19, were actively infected with it, or had recovered from it provided the deeply sampled blood TCRbeta repertoires that made up the dataset.

The full study reports these points: The amount of clinical and demographic metadata varied by source and participant and was provided uncurated.

One collaborating source in Seattle enrolled patients during active infection and followed them longitudinally through the course of disease. Whole blood was collected in K2EDTA tubes by collaborating institutions according to the institutions' own protocols. For TCRbeta analysis, collaborator samples were shipped as frozen whole blood, as isolated PBMCs, or as DNA extracted from either sample type. Trimming takes 2 bases off V and 6 bases off J; junction bases not matched to a gene: 8. The germline V gene sets CDR1 to SGDLS and CDR2 to YYNGEE. Including the terminal cysteine and phenylalanine, the CDR3 comprises 15 residues. Only the CDR3 DNA is retained, 45 bases long and in frame from the first base.

The sequenced sample was peripheral blood. The sequence was obtained from a woman aged 60 to 75 with COVID-19, enrolled during active disease. Here the chain combines TRBV9 and TRBJ2-1; the junction holds 7 bases that match TRBD2. The CDR3 has the sequence CASSVLADPVNEQFF. DNA sequence: TGTGCCAGCAGCGTTCTAGCGGACCCCGTCAATGAGCAGTTCTTC.